One TCR beta chain is described in this entry. The antigen remains unidentified. Germline loops: CDR1 SGDLS, CDR2 YYNGEE. The CDR3 extends over 13 amino acids. The V gene lost 4 bases and the J gene lost 5 bases, with 10 bases spanning the gap. The sample comes from a study of somatic mutations in cytotoxic T cells in rheumatoid arthritis. Study at large: There were some V beta antibody-stained T-cell populations flow-sorted at nearly 100% purity, and these included V beta1+ cells sequenced for TCRB.

Study-wide results and limits: An age-related increase in CD8+ clonality was seen in rheumatoid arthritis patients but not in healthy controls. A single CD8+ clone exceeded 20% of CD8+ cells in 8 of 65 patients. The antigen targets of the expanded CD8+ clones were unknown.

Data came from immunoSEQ multiplex PCR; TCRdb stores just in-frame clones and leaves some out. The table includes around 6,500 clones, 70% detected once. The sample was CD8+ T cells sorted from blood. The origin of this receptor is a middle-aged man in good health. The chain uses TRBV9 and TRBJ2-1; a weak D match, TRBD2 (6 bases). This CDR3 is CASSSGSNNEQFF. For the CDR3, the DNA is TGTGCCAGCAGCAGCGGGTCTAACAATGAGCAGTTCTTC.